Following are 12 T cell receptor beta chains from one sample sequenced in a study of shared clonotypes between healthy human individuals. Assay: immunoSEQ multiplex PCR; the TCRdb copy retains only in-frame clones and omits some. Of 550,000 to 650,000 clones listed, roughly 96% are singletons. CD45RO-negative cells were positively selected for CCR7, leaving out terminally differentiated effector memory CD45RA+ cells. The sequenced sample was naive CD8+ T cells sorted from blood. The receptors shown here come from a woman aged 25 to 39 in good health.

The chain employs TRBV7-8 and TRBJ1-1, with TRBD1 as a possible D gene (5 bases). The length of the CDR3 is 14 residues. The germline V gene has CDR1 SGHVS and CDR2 FQNEAQ. Trimming took 3 bases from V and 4 from J, leaving 12 bases between them. Here the CDR3 reads CASSFKSGGTEAFF. CDR3 sequence (DNA): TGTGCCAGCAGCTTTAAATCCGGGGGCACTGAAGCTTTCTTT.

V usage is TRBV23-1 and J usage is TRBJ2-7; a possible D gene is TRBD1 (5 bases). TRBV23-1 is an ORF; its function is uncertain. V lost 10 bases to trimming and J lost 0 bases, with 19 bases between them. The CDR3 spans 15 residues. This CDR3 reads CATRQITVASYEQYF. The DNA of the CDR3 is TGCGCCACCCGACAGATTACAGTCGCCTCCTACGAGCAGTACTTC.

The rearrangement uses TRBV7-9 and TRBJ1-4, with D unclear. This CDR3 comprises 15 residues. V lost 7 bases and J 3 bases, leaving 15 bases between the germline ends. Germline V gene lookup returns CDR1 SEHNR and CDR2 FQNEAQ (reference sequence). The CDR3 reads CASTKPTKSNEKLFF. For the CDR3, the DNA is TGTGCCAGCACCAAACCGACAAAATCTAATGAAAAACTGTTTTTT.

The rearrangement links TRBV6-1 to TRBJ1-5; D call uncertain. From germline, CDR1 is MNHNS and CDR2 SASEGT. The CDR3 is 16 amino acids. The V and J ends lost 1 base and 0 bases respectively, with 10 bases between them. The CDR3 loop reads CASSEERLYSNQPQHF. In nucleotides, the CDR3 is TGTGCCAGCAGTGAAGAAAGGTTATATAGCAATCAGCCCCAGCATTTT.

V and J are TRBV6-5 and TRBJ2-5; 10 nucleotides match TRBD2. The CDR3 loop spans 14 amino acids. J lost 3 bases, V lost 6 bases, and 4 bases had no gene match. CDR1 and CDR2 (germline): MNHEY, SVGAGI. The CDR3 region is CASRAGLAKETQYF. CDR3 in DNA: TGTGCCAGCAGGGCGGGACTAGCGAAAGAGACCCAGTACTTC.

Turning to this clone: Other nucleotide sequences from this sample produce the same CDR3. The genes are TRBV14 and TRBJ2-3; D uncertain. Trimming removed 2 bases at V and 3 bases at J, with 3 bases between. CDR1 is SGHDN and CDR2 is FVKESK in the germline V gene. The CDR3 contains 12 residues. CDR3 in amino acids: CASSQITDTQYF. The CDR3 DNA follows: TGTGCCAGCAGCCAAATAACAGATACGCAGTATTTT.

The chain employs TRBV19 and TRBJ2-3; 12 nucleotides agree with TRBD2. The CDR3 is 14 amino acids. CDR1 and CDR2 (germline): LNHDA, SQIVND (reference sequence). V trimming: 9 bases; J trimming: 2 bases; junction bases outside the gene matches: 3. CDR3 DNA sequence: TGTGCCAGCGGACTAGCGGGAACCACAGATACGCAGTATTTT. Translated: CASGLAGTTDTQYF.

V is TRBV29-1 and J is TRBJ2-7; D is ambiguous. The germline gives CDR1 SQVTM, CDR2 ANQGSEA. Trimming cost V 3 bases and J 0 bases, with 9 bases left between them. The CDR3 runs to 13 residues. The CDR3 loop is CSVDDASSYEQYF. The CDR3, as DNA: TGCAGCGTTGATGACGCCAGCTCCTACGAGCAGTACTTC.

The genes are TRBV19 and TRBJ1-4; no reliable D call. The CDR3 spans 15 residues. CDR1 LNHDA and CDR2 SQIVND come from the germline V gene (reference sequence). Deletions cut 8 bases from V and 0 bases from J, with 13 bases between. The CDR3, as DNA: TGTGCCAGTTCCCGGACGCTCTCAACTAATGAAAAACTGTTTTTT. This gives the protein CASSRTLSTNEKLFF.

The chain has TRBV27 and TRBJ1-2; 7 positions match TRBD1. The CDR3 is made up of 14 amino acids. Germline V gene data show CDR1 as MNHEY and CDR2 as SMNVEV (reference sequence). The ends lost 5 bases at V and 1 base at J; junction bases unmatched: 4. The CDR3, as DNA: TGTGCCAGCAGTCCAAGACAGGGTAACTATGGCTACACCTTC. The encoded protein is CASSPRQGNYGYTF.

The V call is TRBV27, the J call TRBJ2-5; D unclear. Germline V lookup: CDR1 MNHEY, CDR2 SMNVEV (reference sequence). The CDR3 is made up of 13 amino acids. V was shortened by 0 bases and J by 6 bases, with 8 bases between the two germline ends. The CDR3 here is CASSLSPGQTQYF. CDR3 in DNA: TGTGCCAGCAGTTTATCGCCGGGCCAGACCCAGTACTTC.

The chain's CDR3 is CASSLNGGSEKLFF. CDR3 bases: TGTGCCAGCAGTTTAAATGGGGGTTCGGAAAAACTGTTTTTT. The chain recombines TRBV27 with TRBJ1-4; D might be TRBD1 (5 bases). This CDR3 is 14 amino acids long. Germline V gives CDR1 MNHEY, CDR2 SMNVEV (reference sequence). V was clipped by 2 bases and J by 8 bases, with 12 bases between them. The whole variable domain, filled in from reference TRBV27 and TRBJ1-4, reads EAQVTQNPRYLITVTGKKLTVTCSQNMNHEYMSWYRQDPGLGLRQIYYSMNVEVTDKGDVPEGYKVSRKEKRNFPLILESPSPNQTSLYFCASSLNGGSEKLFFGSGTQLSVL.